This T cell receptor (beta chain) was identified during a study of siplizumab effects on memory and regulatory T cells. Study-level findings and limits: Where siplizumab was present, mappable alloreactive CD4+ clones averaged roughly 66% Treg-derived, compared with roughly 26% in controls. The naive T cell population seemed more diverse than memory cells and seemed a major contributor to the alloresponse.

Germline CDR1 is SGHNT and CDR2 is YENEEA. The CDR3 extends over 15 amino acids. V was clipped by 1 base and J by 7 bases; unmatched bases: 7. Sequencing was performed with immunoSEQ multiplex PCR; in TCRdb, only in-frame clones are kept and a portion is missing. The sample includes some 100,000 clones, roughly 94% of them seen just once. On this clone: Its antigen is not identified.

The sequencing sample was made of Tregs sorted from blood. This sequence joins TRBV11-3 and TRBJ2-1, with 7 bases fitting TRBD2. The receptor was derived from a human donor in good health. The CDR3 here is CASSLVSAGVNEQFF. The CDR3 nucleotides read TGTGCCAGCAGCTTAGTGTCCGCGGGAGTTAATGAGCAGTTCTTC.